This T cell receptor beta chain was recovered during a study of T cell changes during pregnancy in multiple sclerosis. CDR1 is SGHTS, CDR2 YDEGEE, per germline. Between the trimmed V and J ends, which lost 1 base and 1 base, there was a span of 9 bases. The CDR3 has 15 residues. Method: immunoSEQ multiplex PCR; TCRdb's copy keeps in-frame clones and lacks some. The sample holds 45,000 to 65,000 clones, about 93% seen once. The receptor comes from a female donor with multiple sclerosis, enrolled in a pregnancy study. This rearrangement joins TRBV5-8 to TRBJ2-1; D not certain. Here the sequenced sample was CD8+ T cells from peripheral blood mononuclear cells, taken in the third trimester of pregnancy. CDR3 in amino acids: CASSLSTTSYNEQFF. The CDR3 DNA sequence: TGTGCCAGCAGCTTGAGTACTACTTCCTACAATGAGCAGTTCTTC.